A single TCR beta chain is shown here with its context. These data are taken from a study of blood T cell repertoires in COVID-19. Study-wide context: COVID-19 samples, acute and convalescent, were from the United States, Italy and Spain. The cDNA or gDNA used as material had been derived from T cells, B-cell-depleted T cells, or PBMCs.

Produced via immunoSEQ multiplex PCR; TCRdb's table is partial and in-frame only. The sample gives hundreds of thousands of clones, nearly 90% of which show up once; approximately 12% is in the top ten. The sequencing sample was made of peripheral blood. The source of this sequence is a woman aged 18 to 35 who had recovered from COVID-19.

CDR3 sequence reads: CASSPYMTGNDEQFF. The CDR3 bases are TGTGCCAGCAGCCCCTACATGACAGGGAACGATGAGCAGTTCTTC. V and J are TRBV5-4 and TRBJ2-1; 7 nucleotides line up with TRBD1. From germline, CDR1 is SGHNT and CDR2 YYREEE (reference sequence). The trim removed 4 bases at V and 8 bases at J, leaving 12 bases unmatched. CDR3 length: 15 residues.